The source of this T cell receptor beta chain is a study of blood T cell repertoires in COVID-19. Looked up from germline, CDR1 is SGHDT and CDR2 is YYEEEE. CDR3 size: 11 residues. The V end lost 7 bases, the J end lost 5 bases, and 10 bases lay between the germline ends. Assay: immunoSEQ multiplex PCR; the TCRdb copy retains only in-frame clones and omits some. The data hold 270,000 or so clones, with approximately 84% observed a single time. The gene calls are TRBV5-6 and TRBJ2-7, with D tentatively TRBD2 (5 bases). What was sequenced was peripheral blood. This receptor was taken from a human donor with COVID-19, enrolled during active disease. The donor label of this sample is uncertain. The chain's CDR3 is CASGSVDEQYF. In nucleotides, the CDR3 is TGTGCCAGCGGGAGTGTGGACGAGCAGTACTTC.